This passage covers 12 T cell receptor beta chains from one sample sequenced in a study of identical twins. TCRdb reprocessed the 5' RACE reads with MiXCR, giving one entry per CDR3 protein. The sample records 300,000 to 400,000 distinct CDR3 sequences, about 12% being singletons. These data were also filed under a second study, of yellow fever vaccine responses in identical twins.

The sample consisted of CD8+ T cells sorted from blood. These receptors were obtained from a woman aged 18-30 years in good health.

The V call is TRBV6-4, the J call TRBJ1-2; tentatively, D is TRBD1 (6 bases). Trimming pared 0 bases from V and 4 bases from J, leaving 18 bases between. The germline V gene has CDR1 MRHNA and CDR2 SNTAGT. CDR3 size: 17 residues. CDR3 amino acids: CASSDSSLGGGLYGYTF. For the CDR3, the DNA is TGTGCCAGCAGTGACTCGAGCCTGGGTGGGGGGCTCTATGGCTACACCTTC.

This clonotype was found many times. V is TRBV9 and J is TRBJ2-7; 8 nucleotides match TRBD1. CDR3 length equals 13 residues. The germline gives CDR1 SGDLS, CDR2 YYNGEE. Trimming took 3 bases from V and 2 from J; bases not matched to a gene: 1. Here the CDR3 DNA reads TGTGCCAGCAGCGGGGACAGGACCTACGAGCAGTACTTC. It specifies CASSGDRTYEQYF.

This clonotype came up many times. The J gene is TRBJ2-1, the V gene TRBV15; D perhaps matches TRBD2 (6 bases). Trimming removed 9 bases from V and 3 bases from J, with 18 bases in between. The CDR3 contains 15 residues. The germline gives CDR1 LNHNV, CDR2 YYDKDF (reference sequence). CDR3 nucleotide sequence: TGTGCCACTCAGGAGGGCCGAGCATACTACAATGAGCAGTTCTTC. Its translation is CATQEGRAYYNEQFF.

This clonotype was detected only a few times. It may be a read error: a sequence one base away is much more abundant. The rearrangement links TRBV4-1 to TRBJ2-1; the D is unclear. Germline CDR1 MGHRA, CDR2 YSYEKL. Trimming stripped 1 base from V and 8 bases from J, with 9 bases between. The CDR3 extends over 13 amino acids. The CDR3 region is CASSQVGWDEQFF. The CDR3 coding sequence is TGCGCCAGCAGCCAAGTTGGGTGGGATGAGCAGTTCTTC.

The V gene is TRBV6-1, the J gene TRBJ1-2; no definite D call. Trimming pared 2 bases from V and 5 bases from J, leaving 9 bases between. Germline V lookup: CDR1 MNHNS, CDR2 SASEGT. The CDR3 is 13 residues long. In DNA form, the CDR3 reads TGTGCCAGCAGTGAACCGGGGTTGTATGGCTACACCTTC. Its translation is CASSEPGLYGYTF.

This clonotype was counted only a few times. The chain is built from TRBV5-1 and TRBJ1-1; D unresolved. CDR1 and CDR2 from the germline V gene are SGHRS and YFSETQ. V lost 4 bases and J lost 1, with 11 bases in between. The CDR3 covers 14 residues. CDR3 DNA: TGCGCCAGCAGCCATGAGACGCAGAACACTGAAGCTTTCTTT. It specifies CASSHETQNTEAFF.

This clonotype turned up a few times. The CDR3, as DNA: TGCAGTGCTAGGATTAACTATGGCTACACCTTC. It is translated as CSARINYGYTF. The V and J genes are TRBV20-1 and TRBJ1-2; no clear D. V lost 3 bases and J 1 base, leaving 3 bases between the germline ends. The CDR3 contains 11 residues. CDR1 is DFQATT and CDR2 is SNEGSKA in the germline V gene (reference sequence).

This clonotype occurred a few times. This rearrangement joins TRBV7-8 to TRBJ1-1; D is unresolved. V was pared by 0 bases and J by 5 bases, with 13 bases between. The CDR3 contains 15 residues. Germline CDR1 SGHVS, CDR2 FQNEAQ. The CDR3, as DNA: TGTGCCAGCAGCTTAGCGAGAAGTCGGGAGACTGAAGCTTTCTTT. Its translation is CASSLARSRETEAFF.

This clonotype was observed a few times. The CDR3 here is CASSQTAGEQFF. Here the CDR3 DNA reads TGCGCCAGCAGCCAGACAGCGGGTGAGCAGTTCTTC. The chain joins TRBV4-1 to TRBJ2-1, with D perhaps matching TRBD2 (6 bases). V was cut by 3 bases and J by 9 bases, with 9 bases left in between. Germline V gene data show CDR1 as MGHRA and CDR2 as YSYEKL. This CDR3 comprises 12 residues.

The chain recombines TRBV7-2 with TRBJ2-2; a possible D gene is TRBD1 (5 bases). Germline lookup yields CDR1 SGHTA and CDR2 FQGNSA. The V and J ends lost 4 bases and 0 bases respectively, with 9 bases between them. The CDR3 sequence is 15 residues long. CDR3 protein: CASSSLTANTGELFF. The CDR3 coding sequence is TGTGCCAGCAGCTCCCTGACAGCGAACACCGGGGAGCTGTTTTTT.

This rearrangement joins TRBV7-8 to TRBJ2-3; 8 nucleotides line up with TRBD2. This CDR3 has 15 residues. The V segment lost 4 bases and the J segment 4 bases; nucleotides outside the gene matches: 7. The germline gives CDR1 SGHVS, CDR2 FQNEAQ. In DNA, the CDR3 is TGTGCCAGCAGCTCCCTAGCGGGTGAAGCAGATACGCAGTATTTT. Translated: CASSSLAGEADTQYF.

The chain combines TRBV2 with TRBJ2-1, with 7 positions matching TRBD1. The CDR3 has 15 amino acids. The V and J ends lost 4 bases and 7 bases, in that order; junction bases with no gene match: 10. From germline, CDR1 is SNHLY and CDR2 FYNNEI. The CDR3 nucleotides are TGTGCCAGCAGTGTGACCGGGACAGCCTGGAATGAGCAGTTCTTC. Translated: CASSVTGTAWNEQFF.